This T cell receptor (beta chain) emerged from a study of cytomegalovirus exposure and HLA in healthy donors. Study observations and caveats: A later analysis, which compared TCR beta chains of equal frequency, found the HLA-associated ones more clonally expanded. Being productive about 90% or about 30% of the time was typical of most TCR beta V segments in an earlier analysis. Some V segments could not be told apart, so they were left out, TRBV6-2 and TRBV6-3 among them.

Regarding this clone: Its target is not known.

Germline-derived CDR1 and CDR2 are SGHAT and FQNNGV. This CDR3 is 14 amino acids long. Trimming stripped 6 bases from V and 4 bases from J, with 15 bases between. The study ran its PCR with 60 Vbeta and 13 Jbeta primers. The method was immunoSEQ multiplex PCR; TCRdb's version includes in-frame clones alone and lacks a portion of them. The repertoire holds some 110,000 clones, with around 80% as singletons. The material sequenced was PBMCs. This TCR was sampled from a man in his thirties or forties in good health and CMV-seropositive. The chain combines TRBV11-2 with TRBJ1-2, with D perhaps TRBD1 (5 bases). CDR3 sequence (DNA): TGTGCCAGCAGACGCGCGGGACGGAGCTATGGCTACACCTTC. This encodes CASRRAGRSYGYTF.